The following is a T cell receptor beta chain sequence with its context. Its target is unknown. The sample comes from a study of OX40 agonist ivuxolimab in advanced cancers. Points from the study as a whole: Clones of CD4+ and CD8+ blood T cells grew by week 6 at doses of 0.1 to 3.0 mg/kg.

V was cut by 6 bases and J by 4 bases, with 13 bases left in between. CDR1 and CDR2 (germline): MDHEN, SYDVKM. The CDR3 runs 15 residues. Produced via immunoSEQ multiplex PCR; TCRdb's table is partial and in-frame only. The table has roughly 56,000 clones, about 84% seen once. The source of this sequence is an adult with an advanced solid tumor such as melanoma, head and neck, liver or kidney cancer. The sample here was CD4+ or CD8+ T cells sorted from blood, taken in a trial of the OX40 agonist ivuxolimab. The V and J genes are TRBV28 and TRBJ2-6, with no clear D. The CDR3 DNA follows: TGTGCCAGCAGGGGGAATCCACCCGGGGCCAACGTCCTGACTTTC. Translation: CASRGNPPGANVLTF.